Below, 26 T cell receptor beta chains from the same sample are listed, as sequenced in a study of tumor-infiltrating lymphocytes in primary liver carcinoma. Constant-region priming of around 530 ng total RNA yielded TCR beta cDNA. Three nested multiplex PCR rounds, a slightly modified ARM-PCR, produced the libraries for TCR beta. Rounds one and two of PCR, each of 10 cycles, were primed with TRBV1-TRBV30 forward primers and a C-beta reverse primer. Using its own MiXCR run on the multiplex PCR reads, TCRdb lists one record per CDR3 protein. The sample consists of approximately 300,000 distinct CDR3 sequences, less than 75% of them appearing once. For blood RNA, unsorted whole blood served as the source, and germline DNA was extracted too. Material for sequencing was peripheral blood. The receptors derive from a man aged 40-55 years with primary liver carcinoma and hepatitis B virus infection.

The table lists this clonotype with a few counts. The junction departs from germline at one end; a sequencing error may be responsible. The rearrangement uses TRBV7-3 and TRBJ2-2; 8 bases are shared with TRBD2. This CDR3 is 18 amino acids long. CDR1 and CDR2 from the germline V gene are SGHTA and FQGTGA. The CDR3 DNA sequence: TGTGCCAGCAGTTTAACGGCCACTAGCGGCCCGAACACCGGGGAGCTGTTTTTT. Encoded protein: CASSLTATSGPNTGELFF.

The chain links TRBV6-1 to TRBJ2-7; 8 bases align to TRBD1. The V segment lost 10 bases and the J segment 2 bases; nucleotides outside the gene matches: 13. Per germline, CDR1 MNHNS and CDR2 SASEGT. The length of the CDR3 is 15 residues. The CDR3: CATQYRDRSPYEQYF. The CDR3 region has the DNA TGTGCCACTCAATATCGGGACAGGAGCCCCTACGAGCAGTACTTC.

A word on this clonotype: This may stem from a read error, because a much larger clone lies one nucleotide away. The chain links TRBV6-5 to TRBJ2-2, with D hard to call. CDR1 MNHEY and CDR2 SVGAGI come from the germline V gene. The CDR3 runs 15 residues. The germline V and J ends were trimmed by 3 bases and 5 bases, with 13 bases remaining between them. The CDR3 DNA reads TGTGCCAGCAGTTATGACACCCGCCAAACCGGGGAGCTGTTTTTT. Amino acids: CASSYDTRQTGELFF.

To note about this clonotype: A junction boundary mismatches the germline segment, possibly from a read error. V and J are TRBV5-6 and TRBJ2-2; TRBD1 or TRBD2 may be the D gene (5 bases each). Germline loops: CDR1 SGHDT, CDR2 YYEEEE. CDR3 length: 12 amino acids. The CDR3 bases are TGTGCCGGCAGCTTGGAGGACAGGGAGCTGTTTTTT. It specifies CAGSLEDRELFF.

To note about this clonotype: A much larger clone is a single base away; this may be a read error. The CDR3 reads CSVPSSSEQLF. The DNA for the CDR3 is TGCAGCGTTCCTTCTAGCAGTGAGCAGCTCTTC. The rearrangement uses TRBV29-1 and TRBJ2-1; D may be TRBD2 (5 bases). CDR3 size: 11 residues. The germline CDR1 and CDR2 sequences are SQVTM and ANQGSEA.

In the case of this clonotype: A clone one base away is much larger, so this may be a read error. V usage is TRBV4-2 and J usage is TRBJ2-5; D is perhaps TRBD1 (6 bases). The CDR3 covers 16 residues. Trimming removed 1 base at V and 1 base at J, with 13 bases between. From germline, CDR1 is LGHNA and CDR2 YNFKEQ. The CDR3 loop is CASSQGGTSSQETQYF. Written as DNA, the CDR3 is TGTGCCAGCAGCCAAGGAGGGACATCCTCCCAAGAGACCCAGTACTTC.

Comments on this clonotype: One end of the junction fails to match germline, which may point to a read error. The CDR3 sequence: CASSLRGSSGVGEQLF. CDR3 sequence (DNA): TGTGCCAGCAGCCTCAGGGGCAGCAGTGGTGTTGGTGAGCAGCTCTTC. The chain links TRBV11-2 to TRBJ2-1; D perhaps matches TRBD1 (6 bases). Per germline, CDR1 SGHAT and CDR2 FQNNGV. The CDR3 runs to 16 residues.

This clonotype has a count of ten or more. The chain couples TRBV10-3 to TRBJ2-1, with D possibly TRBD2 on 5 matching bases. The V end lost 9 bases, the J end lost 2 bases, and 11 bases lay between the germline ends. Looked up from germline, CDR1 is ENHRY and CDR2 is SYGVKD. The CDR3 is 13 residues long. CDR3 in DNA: TGTGCCATTAACGGAGGCACCTACAATGAGCAGTTCTTC. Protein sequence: CAINGGTYNEQFF.

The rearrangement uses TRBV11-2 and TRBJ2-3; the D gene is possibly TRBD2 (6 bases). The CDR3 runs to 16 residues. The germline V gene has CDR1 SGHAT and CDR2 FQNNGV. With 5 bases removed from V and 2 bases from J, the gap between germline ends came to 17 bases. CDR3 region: CASSPRASEFTDTQYF. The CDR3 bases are TGTGCCAGCAGCCCCCGGGCTAGCGAGTTCACAGATACGCAGTATTTT. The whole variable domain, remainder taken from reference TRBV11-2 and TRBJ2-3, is EAGVAQSPRYKIIEKRQSVAFWCNPISGHATLYWYQQILGQGPKLLIQFQNNGVVDDSQLPKDRFSAERLKGVDSTLKIQPAKLEDSAVYLCASSPRASEFTDTQYFGPGTRLTVL.

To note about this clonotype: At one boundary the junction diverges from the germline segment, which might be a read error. CDR3 in amino acids: CASSYLDQTTPFHF. CDR3 DNA: TGTGCCAGCAGTTACCTCGACCAGACAACACCCTTCCACTTT. The V and J genes are TRBV6-6 and TRBJ1-6; D not certain. CDR3 length: 14 residues. From germline, CDR1 is MNHNY and CDR2 SVGAGI (reference sequence).

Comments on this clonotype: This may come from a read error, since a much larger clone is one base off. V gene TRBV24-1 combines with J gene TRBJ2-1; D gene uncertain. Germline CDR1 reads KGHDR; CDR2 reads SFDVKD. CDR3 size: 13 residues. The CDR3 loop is CANSDDPGLEQFF. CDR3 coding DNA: TGTGCCAACAGTGATGACCCGGGCCTTGAGCAGTTCTTC.

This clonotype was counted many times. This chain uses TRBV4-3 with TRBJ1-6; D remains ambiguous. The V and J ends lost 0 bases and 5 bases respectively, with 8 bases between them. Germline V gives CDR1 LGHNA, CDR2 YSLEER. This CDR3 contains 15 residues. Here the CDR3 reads CASSQEAINNSPLHF. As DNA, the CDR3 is TGCGCCAGCAGCCAAGAGGCAATAAATAATTCACCCCTCCACTTT.

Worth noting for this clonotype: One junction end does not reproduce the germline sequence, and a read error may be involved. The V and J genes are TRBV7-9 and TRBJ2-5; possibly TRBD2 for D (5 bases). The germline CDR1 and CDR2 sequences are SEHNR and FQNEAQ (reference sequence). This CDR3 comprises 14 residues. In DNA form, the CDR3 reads TGTGCCAGCAGCTTAGTTTCACTAGAGGAGACCCAGTGCTTC. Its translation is CASSLVSLEETQCF.

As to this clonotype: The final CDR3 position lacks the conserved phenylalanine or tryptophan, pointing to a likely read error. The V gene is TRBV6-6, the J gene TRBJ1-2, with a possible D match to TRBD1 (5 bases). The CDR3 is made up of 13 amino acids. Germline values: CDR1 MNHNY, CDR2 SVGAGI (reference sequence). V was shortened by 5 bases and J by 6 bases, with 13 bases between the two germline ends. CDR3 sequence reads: CASSNLGPDGYTC. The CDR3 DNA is TGTGCCAGCAGTAACTTGGGGCCGGATGGCTACACCTGC.

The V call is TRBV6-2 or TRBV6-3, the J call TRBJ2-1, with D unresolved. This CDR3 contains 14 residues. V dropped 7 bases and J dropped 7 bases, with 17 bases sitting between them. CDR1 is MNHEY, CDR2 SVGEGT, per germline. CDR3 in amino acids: CASTGFAERNEQFF. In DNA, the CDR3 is TGTGCCAGCACCGGGTTCGCGGAAAGAAATGAGCAGTTCTTC.

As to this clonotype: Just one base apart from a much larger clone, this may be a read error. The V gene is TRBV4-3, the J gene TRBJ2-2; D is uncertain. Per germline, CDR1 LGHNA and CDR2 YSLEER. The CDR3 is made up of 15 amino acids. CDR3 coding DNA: TGCGCCAGCAGCCAAGAATGGGTTAACACCAGGGAGCTGTTTTTT. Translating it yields CASSQEWVNTRELFF.

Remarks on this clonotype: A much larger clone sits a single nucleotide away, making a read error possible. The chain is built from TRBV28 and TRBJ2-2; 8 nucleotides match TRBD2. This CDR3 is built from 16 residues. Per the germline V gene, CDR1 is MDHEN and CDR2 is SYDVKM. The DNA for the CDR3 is TGTGCCAGCAGATTATCGCAAACTAGCGGCACCGGGGAGCTGTTTTTT. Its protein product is CASRLSQTSGTGELFF.

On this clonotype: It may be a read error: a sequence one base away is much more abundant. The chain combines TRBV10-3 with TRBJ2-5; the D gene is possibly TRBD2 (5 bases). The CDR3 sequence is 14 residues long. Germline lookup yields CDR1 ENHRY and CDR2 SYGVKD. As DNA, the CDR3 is TGTGCCATCCGCGATTCGAGGGTAGAAGAGACCCTGTACTTC. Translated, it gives CAIRDSRVEETLYF.

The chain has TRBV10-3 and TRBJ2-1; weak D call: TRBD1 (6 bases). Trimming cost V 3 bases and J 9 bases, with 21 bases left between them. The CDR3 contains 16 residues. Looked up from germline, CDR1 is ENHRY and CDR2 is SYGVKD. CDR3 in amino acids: CAISESVTGGDTEQFF. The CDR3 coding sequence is TGTGCCATCAGTGAAAGTGTGACAGGTGGAGATACTGAGCAGTTCTTC.

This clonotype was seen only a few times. The CDR3 DNA reads TGTGTCACCCGACTAGCGGGGGTGAATGAGCAGTTCTTC. This encodes CVTRLAGVNEQFF. The J gene is TRBJ2-1, the V gene TRBV6-2 or TRBV6-3; 12 nucleotides align to TRBD2. Germline-derived CDR1 and CDR2 are MNHEY and SVGEGT. This CDR3 contains 13 residues.

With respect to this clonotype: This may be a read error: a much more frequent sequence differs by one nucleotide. CDR3 loop: CVSSGRGQGEQFF. The CDR3 DNA sequence: TGTGTCAGCAGCGGGAGGGGTCAGGGTGAGCAGTTCTTC. The V and J genes are TRBV5-4 and TRBJ2-1; TRBD2 agrees at 10 bases. CDR1 SGHNT and CDR2 YYREEE come from the germline V gene (reference sequence). CDR3 length: 13 residues.

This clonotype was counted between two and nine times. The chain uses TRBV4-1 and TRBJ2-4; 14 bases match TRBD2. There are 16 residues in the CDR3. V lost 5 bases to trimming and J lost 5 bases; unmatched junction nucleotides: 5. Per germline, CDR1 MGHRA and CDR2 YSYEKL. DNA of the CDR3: TGCGCCAGCAGCGGGACTAGCGGGAGTACCCAAAACATTCAGTACTTC. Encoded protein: CASSGTSGSTQNIQYF.

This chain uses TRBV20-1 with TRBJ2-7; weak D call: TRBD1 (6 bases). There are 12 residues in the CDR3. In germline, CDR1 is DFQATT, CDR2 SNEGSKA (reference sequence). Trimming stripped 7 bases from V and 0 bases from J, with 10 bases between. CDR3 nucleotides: TGCAGTGTCCAGGGGCCCTCCTACGAGCAGTACTTC. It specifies CSVQGPSYEQYF.

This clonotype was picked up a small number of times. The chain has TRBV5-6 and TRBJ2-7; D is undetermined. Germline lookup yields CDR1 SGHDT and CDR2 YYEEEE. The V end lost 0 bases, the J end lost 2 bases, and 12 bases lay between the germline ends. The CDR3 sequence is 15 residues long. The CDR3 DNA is TGTGCCAGCAGCTTGGCAGGCCCCAACCCCTACGAGCAGTACTTC. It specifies CASSLAGPNPYEQYF.

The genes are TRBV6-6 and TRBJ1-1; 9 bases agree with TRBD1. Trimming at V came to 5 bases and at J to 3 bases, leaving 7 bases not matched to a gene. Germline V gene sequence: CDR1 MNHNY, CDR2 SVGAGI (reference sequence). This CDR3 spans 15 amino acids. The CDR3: CASSPRTGVDTEAFF. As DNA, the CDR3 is TGTGCCAGCAGTCCCCGGACAGGGGTGGACACTGAAGCTTTCTTT.

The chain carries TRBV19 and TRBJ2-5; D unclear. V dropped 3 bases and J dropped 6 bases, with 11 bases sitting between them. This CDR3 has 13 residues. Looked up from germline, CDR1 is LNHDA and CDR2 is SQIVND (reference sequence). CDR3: CASSMSQPQTQYF. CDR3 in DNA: TGTGCCAGTAGTATGAGCCAGCCCCAGACCCAGTACTTC.